Below are 22 T cell receptor beta chains sequenced from a single sample in a study of blood T cell repertoires in COVID-19. Here immunoSEQ multiplex PCR was the method, and the copy in TCRdb shows in-frame clones only, minus some. The sample carries about 300,000 clones, more than 85% recorded once. The sample was peripheral blood. These receptors were collected from a woman in her thirties with COVID-19, enrolled during active disease.

The chain employs TRBV6-6 and TRBJ1-1, with D maybe TRBD1 (6 bases). Germline V lookup: CDR1 MNHNY, CDR2 SVGAGI (reference sequence). The CDR3 is 14 amino acids. Trimming removed 5 bases from V and 7 bases from J, with 17 bases in between. CDR3 in amino acids: CASSRDIGYGEAFF. The CDR3 coding sequence is TGTGCCAGCAGTCGGGACATCGGATATGGTGAAGCTTTCTTT.

The chain carries TRBV4-1 and TRBJ1-2; 9 nucleotides align to TRBD1. Trimming removed 0 bases from V and 4 bases from J; junction bases left unmatched: 6. Germline CDR1 is MGHRA and CDR2 is YSYEKL. The CDR3 sequence is 16 residues long. The CDR3 region is CASSQEGQGNTYGYTF. The CDR3 DNA sequence: TGCGCCAGCAGCCAAGAAGGACAGGGGAATACCTATGGCTACACCTTC.

The chain recombines TRBV28 with TRBJ2-1; TRBD1 matches 9 bases. The V gene end was trimmed by 5 bases and the J gene end by 2 bases; junction bases not matched to a gene: 1. The germline gives CDR1 MDHEN, CDR2 SYDVKM. The CDR3 covers 14 residues. The CDR3 protein is CASSRQGAYNEQFF. Here the CDR3 DNA reads TGTGCCAGCAGTAGACAGGGGGCCTACAATGAGCAGTTCTTC.

This clone has only a few counts. This chain uses TRBV9 with TRBJ1-1; 7 bases align to TRBD1. With V trimmed by 0 bases and J by 8 bases, 7 bases remained unmatched. Looked up from germline, CDR1 is SGDLS and CDR2 is YYNGEE. The CDR3 contains 14 residues. CDR3 coding DNA: TGTGCCAGCAGCGTAGGAGGGGGCGAAAAGGAAGCTTTCTTT. Amino acid sequence: CASSVGGGEKEAFF.

This clone was found a few times. The CDR3 DNA follows: TGCAGCGTTATAAGGGGCGGGGTGAACACTGAAGCTTTCTTT. Protein: CSVIRGGVNTEAFF. V and J are TRBV29-1 and TRBJ1-1, with D maybe TRBD1 (5 bases). CDR1 is SQVTM and CDR2 is ANQGSEA in the germline V gene. The CDR3 extends over 14 amino acids. The ends were cut back, 5 bases at V and 0 bases at J, with 13 bases in the middle.

This chain connects TRBV3-1 (or the pseudogene TRBV3-2) to TRBJ2-7; possible D gene TRBD2, 5 bases. The V gene lost 1 base and the J gene lost 0 bases, with 10 bases spanning the gap. The V gene's germline CDR1 is LGHDT and CDR2 YNNKEL (reference sequence). This CDR3 has 15 amino acids. DNA of the CDR3: TGTGCCAGCAGCCAAGTGGCGGGTAGCTCCTACGAGCAGTACTTC. Translation: CASSQVAGSSYEQYF.

The chain has TRBV18 and TRBJ2-7, with 14 bases fitting TRBD2. The trim removed 3 bases at V and 4 bases at J, leaving 2 bases unmatched. The CDR3 contains 15 residues. CDR1 and CDR2 (germline): KGHSH, LQKENI. The CDR3 coding sequence is TGTGCCAGCTCACCCGGGACTAGCGGGAGTTACGAGCAGTACTTC. Its protein product is CASSPGTSGSYEQYF.

The chain links TRBV4-1 to TRBJ2-1; a possible D gene is TRBD2 (5 bases). V was trimmed by 6 bases and J by 1 base, leaving 10 bases between them. The CDR3 loop spans 14 amino acids. CDR1 is MGHRA and CDR2 is YSYEKL in the germline V gene. The CDR3 sequence: CASSISGSYNEQFF. Written as DNA, the CDR3 is TGCGCCAGCAGTATCTCGGGATCCTACAATGAGCAGTTCTTC.

This sequence joins TRBV7-9 and TRBJ1-5; D gene uncertain. Germline-derived CDR1 and CDR2 are SEHNR and FQNEAQ (reference sequence). CDR3 size: 12 residues. Trimming shortened V by 3 bases and J by 9 bases, and 9 bases separated the two germline ends. The CDR3 coding sequence is TGTGCCAGCAGCTTCGATACGGGGCCCCAGCATTTT. Translated: CASSFDTGPQHF.

This chain uses TRBV10-2 with TRBJ2-1; 9 bases are a match to TRBD2. Germline V gives CDR1 WSHSY, CDR2 SAAADI. The CDR3 has 17 amino acids. V shed 6 bases and J 3 bases; nucleotides not matched to a gene: 12. CDR3: CASRGLGLADIYNEQFF. The CDR3 nucleotides are TGCGCCAGCAGGGGTTTGGGACTAGCAGATATCTACAATGAGCAGTTCTTC.

This clone occurred a few times. The chain links TRBV28 to TRBJ1-6; no firm D call. Germline V gene data show CDR1 as MDHEN and CDR2 as SYDVKM. V was clipped by 2 bases and J by 11 bases, with 13 bases between them. The CDR3 covers 14 residues. CDR3 in DNA: TGTGCCAGCAGTTTAGGATCCGGCGGTACACCCCTCCACTTT. It encodes CASSLGSGGTPLHF. The full variable domain, its missing parts supplied by reference TRBV28 and TRBJ1-6, is DVKVTQSSRYLVKRTGEKVFLECVQDMDHENMFWYRQDPGLGLRLIYFSYDVKMKEKGDIPEGYSVSREKKERFSLILESASTNQTSMYLCASSLGSGGTPLHFGNGTRLTVT.

The chain links TRBV30 to TRBJ2-5, with 7 positions matching TRBD1. The V gene's germline CDR1 is GTSNPN and CDR2 SVGIG (reference sequence). There are 16 residues in the CDR3. Germline trimming cut 0 bases from V and 1 base from J; bases unmatched to any gene: 8. CDR3 region: CAWSVLTGSPQETQYF. The CDR3 nucleotides read TGTGCCTGGAGTGTTTTGACAGGGAGTCCCCAAGAGACCCAGTACTTC.

The chain recombines TRBV7-9 with TRBJ2-3; 10 nucleotides match TRBD1. J gave up 4 bases and V 5 bases, and 9 bases lay outside the gene matches. CDR3 length equals 16 residues. The germline gives CDR1 SEHNR, CDR2 FQNEAQ (reference sequence). The CDR3, as DNA: TGTGCCAGCAGCCTTACCGGGACAGGGGTTGCAGATACGCAGTATTTT. This encodes CASSLTGTGVADTQYF.

The V and J genes are TRBV13 and TRBJ1-1; TRBD1 is a possible D gene (6 bases). The CDR3 runs 16 residues. CDR1 and CDR2 (germline): PRHDT, FYEKMQ (reference sequence). Trimming pared 3 bases from V and 0 bases from J, leaving 14 bases between. The CDR3 nucleotides are TGTGCCAGCAGCTTCAACATGAAGGGGGTGAACACTGAAGCTTTCTTT. This translates into CASSFNMKGVNTEAFF.

As to this clone: The sample carries other DNA sequences with the same CDR3. The chain carries TRBV5-1 and TRBJ2-7, with 11 nucleotides matching TRBD2. Germline CDR1 SGHRS, CDR2 YFSETQ. CDR3 length: 14 residues. V shed 6 bases and J 1 base; nucleotides not matched to a gene: 3. The CDR3 here is CASTGTSGSYEQYF. CDR3 sequence (DNA): TGCGCCAGCACCGGGACTAGCGGTTCCTACGAGCAGTACTTC.

J is TRBJ1-3 and V is TRBV5-4; D unresolved. Germline V gene lookup returns CDR1 SGHNT and CDR2 YYREEE (reference sequence). Trimming cost V 3 bases and J 1 base, with 14 bases left between them. The CDR3 runs to 16 residues. The CDR3 protein is CASSSRTDWSGNTIYF. The CDR3 DNA is TGTGCCAGCAGCTCACGGACTGATTGGTCTGGAAACACCATATATTTT.

The chain employs TRBV5-4 and TRBJ2-6; 7 nucleotides match TRBD2. The CDR3 loop spans 17 amino acids. J gave up 2 bases and V 0 bases, and 5 bases lay outside the gene matches. From germline, CDR1 is SGHNT and CDR2 YYREEE (reference sequence). As DNA, the CDR3 is TGTGCCAGCAGCTTGGGGGGCGGGAGAGCTGGGGCCAACGTCCTGACTTTC. Its translation is CASSLGGGRAGANVLTF.

This chain connects TRBV7-9 to TRBJ1-2; no definite D call. The length of the CDR3 is 16 residues. Trimming pared 5 bases from V and 5 bases from J, leaving 21 bases between. CDR1 is SEHNR, CDR2 FQNEAQ, per germline (reference sequence). The CDR3 loop is CASSHGGVRRQYGYTF. Here the CDR3 DNA reads TGTGCCAGCAGCCACGGCGGGGTCCGGAGGCAGTATGGCTACACCTTC.

This CDR3 is CAWKWGVSYNEQFF. As DNA, the CDR3 is TGTGCCTGGAAATGGGGGGTCTCCTACAATGAGCAGTTCTTC. The rearrangement joins TRBV30 to TRBJ2-1, with D possibly being TRBD2 (6 bases). The germline gives CDR1 GTSNPN, CDR2 SVGIG (reference sequence). With 4 bases removed from V and 0 bases from J, the gap between germline ends came to 10 bases. The CDR3 has 14 amino acids.

This rearrangement joins TRBV5-1 to TRBJ2-1; D unclear. This CDR3 comprises 16 residues. CDR1 and CDR2 (germline): SGHRS, YFSETQ. The V and J ends lost 4 bases and 0 bases respectively, with 14 bases between them. The chain's CDR3 is CASSPAARSSYNEQFF. CDR3 nucleotides: TGCGCCAGCAGCCCTGCTGCGAGAAGCTCCTACAATGAGCAGTTCTTC.

The sample holds one count of this clone. The J gene is TRBJ2-2, the V gene TRBV27; D perhaps matches TRBD1 (5 bases). V shed 7 bases and J shed 6 bases, with 36 bases lying between them. Germline loops: CDR1 MNHEY, CDR2 SMNVEV (reference sequence). The CDR3 runs to 21 residues. For the CDR3, the DNA is TGTGCCAGCACCCCTTCTTCCCCCCTACGCCCTATAGTAGGGGCGTCCGGGGAGCTGTTTTTT. Protein: CASTPSSPLRPIVGASGELFF.

In DNA form, the CDR3 reads TGTGCCAGCAGTCCCGAAGGGGCGGACACTGAAGCTTTCTTT. As protein: CASSPEGADTEAFF. J is TRBJ1-1 and V is TRBV6-5; D is perhaps TRBD1 (5 bases). Germline V gene sequence: CDR1 MNHEY, CDR2 SVGAGI. The CDR3 has 14 residues. The ends were cut back, 5 bases at V and 3 bases at J, with 13 bases in the middle.